Each of the 23 T cell receptor beta chains below was sequenced from the same sample in a study of blood T cell repertoires in COVID-19. Assay used: immunoSEQ multiplex PCR; TCRdb lists only in-frame clones, some missing. This table holds just over 300,000 clones, 87% found once. The sample taken for sequencing was PBMCs or T cells enriched from blood (not recorded which). These receptor sequences come from a woman younger than 35 who had recovered from COVID-19.

The J gene is TRBJ2-3, the V gene TRBV4-2, with TRBD1 identical over 10 bases. Germline trimming cut 1 base from V and 4 bases from J; bases unmatched to any gene: 5. The CDR3 loop spans 16 amino acids. Germline V CDR1 and CDR2: LGHNA, YNFKEQ. The CDR3 spells CASSQVPGQGPDTQYF. The CDR3 DNA is TGTGCCAGCAGCCAAGTCCCGGGACAGGGGCCAGATACGCAGTATTTT.

The V gene is TRBV12-3 or TRBV12-4, the J gene TRBJ1-1; D is unclear. The CDR3 is 11 residues long. Trimming stripped 6 bases from V and 7 bases from J, with 9 bases between. The CDR3 region is CASSTALEAFF. The CDR3 nucleotides are TGTGCCAGCAGCACCGCACTTGAAGCTTTCTTT.

The chain links TRBV30 to TRBJ1-2; tentatively, D is TRBD1 (6 bases). Germline assignment: CDR1 GTSNPN and CDR2 SVGIG (reference sequence). Trimming pared 2 bases from V and 8 bases from J, leaving 12 bases between. The CDR3 extends over 12 amino acids. The CDR3 protein is CAWSNRVSGYTF. The CDR3 coding sequence is TGTGCCTGGAGTAACAGGGTTTCGGGCTACACCTTC.

This clone was seen a few times. The chain carries TRBV6-5 and TRBJ1-1, with 10 positions matching TRBD1. This CDR3 has 14 amino acids. V lost 10 bases to trimming and J lost 5 bases; unmatched junction nucleotides: 10. The germline V gene has CDR1 MNHEY and CDR2 SVGAGI. The CDR3 sequence: CATLVPGQGTEAFF. In DNA, the CDR3 is TGTGCCACTCTGGTTCCGGGACAGGGGACTGAAGCTTTCTTT.

The chain carries TRBV20-1 and TRBJ2-5; D gene uncertain. From germline, CDR1 is DFQATT and CDR2 SNEGSKA (reference sequence). The CDR3 is 10 residues long. The V end was cut by 8 bases, the J end by 5 bases, with 9 bases between. CDR3 loop: CSCTRETQYF. In DNA form, the CDR3 reads TGCAGTTGTACCCGGGAGACCCAGTACTTC.

The chain is built from TRBV6-2 or TRBV6-3 and TRBJ2-1; 7 positions match TRBD2. The germline CDR1 and CDR2 sequences are MNHEY and SVGEGT. The length of the CDR3 is 18 residues. Losses at the gene ends were 2 bases for V and 5 bases for J; bases not matched to a gene: 15. The chain's CDR3 is CASSYHGLAGLLNNEQFF. The CDR3 DNA follows: TGTGCCAGCAGTTACCATGGGTTAGCGGGCCTACTCAACAATGAGCAGTTCTTC.

The chain carries TRBV7-9 and TRBJ1-1; maybe TRBD1 (6 bases). The CDR3 runs 17 residues. Trimming took off 5 bases at V and 0 bases at J, with 19 bases between the two ends. Germline CDR1 is SEHNR and CDR2 is FQNEAQ (reference sequence). The CDR3 nucleotides read TGTGCCAGCAGCCCGAAGAGAGGGGGGGAACTGAACACTGAAGCTTTCTTT. This translates into CASSPKRGGELNTEAFF.

This chain uses TRBV6-5 with TRBJ1-5, with 9 bases lining up with TRBD1. This CDR3 has 15 amino acids. CDR1 is MNHEY and CDR2 is SVGAGI in the germline V gene. V was clipped by 5 bases and J by 3 bases; unmatched bases: 5. In DNA form, the CDR3 reads TGTGCCAGCAGTCAGACAGGGGGTAACAATCAGCCCCAGCATTTT. Translated, it gives CASSQTGGNNQPQHF.

The J gene is TRBJ1-5, the V gene TRBV4-3; D is uncertain. The CDR3 is 16 amino acids. Trimming cost V 0 bases and J 0 bases, with 9 bases left between them. Germline V CDR1 and CDR2: LGHNA, YSLEER. For the CDR3, the DNA is TGCGCCAGCAGCCAAGAGTATAGTAATAGCAATCAGCCCCAGCATTTT. Amino acids: CASSQEYSNSNQPQHF.

The chain uses TRBV20-1 and TRBJ1-2, with 7 nucleotides matching TRBD1. The CDR3 runs to 12 residues. Germline CDR1 DFQATT, CDR2 SNEGSKA (reference sequence). The V gene end was trimmed by 3 bases and the J gene end by 6 bases; junction bases not matched to a gene: 4. CDR3 sequence (DNA): TGCAGTGCTAGTCGGACAGGCGATGGCTACACCTTC. This sequence encodes CSASRTGDGYTF.

The sample holds one count of this clone. This chain's CDR3 is CASSADRFGDEKLFF. The CDR3 bases are TGTGCCAGCAGCGCAGACAGGTTTGGGGATGAAAAACTGTTTTTT. The gene calls are TRBV2 and TRBJ1-4; D is perhaps TRBD1 (6 bases). V was cut by 6 bases and J by 6 bases, with 17 bases left in between. CDR1 SNHLY and CDR2 FYNNEI come from the germline V gene. The CDR3 totals 15 residues.

The chain links TRBV4-1 to TRBJ1-1, with 9 bases that match TRBD1. The germline V gene encodes CDR1 MGHRA and CDR2 YSYEKL. The CDR3 loop spans 15 amino acids. The junction had 7 bases not matched to a gene; V was cut back by 4 bases and J by 4 bases. CDR3 residues: CASSPMGTGSTEAFF. The CDR3 DNA reads as TGCGCCAGCAGCCCAATGGGGACAGGGTCCACTGAAGCTTTCTTT.

The chain links TRBV29-1 to TRBJ2-2, with a possible D match to TRBD1 (5 bases). V was cut by 5 bases and J by 7 bases, with 17 bases left in between. Germline V CDR1 and CDR2: SQVTM, ANQGSEA. The CDR3 is 14 amino acids. The CDR3 reads CSVRQGFDGGELFF. CDR3 coding DNA: TGCAGCGTTCGCCAGGGCTTCGATGGCGGGGAGCTGTTTTTT.

The CDR3 DNA reads as TGTGCCAGCAGTGTAAGCGGCGGGGGAAACTACAATGAGCAGTTCTTC. Protein: CASSVSGGGNYNEQFF. The genes are TRBV25-1 and TRBJ2-1, with TRBD2 identical over 7 bases. The V gene end was trimmed by 4 bases and the J gene end by 3 bases; junction bases not matched to a gene: 9. The germline CDR1 and CDR2 sequences are MGHDK and SYGVNS. CDR3 length: 16 residues.

CDR3 region: CASSLRWTGHIYEQYF. The CDR3 nucleotides are TGTGCCAGCAGTTTGAGGTGGACAGGGCATATCTACGAGCAGTACTTC. The chain is built from TRBV27 and TRBJ2-7, with 8 bases that match TRBD1. Germline trimming cut 3 bases from V and 3 bases from J; bases unmatched to any gene: 10. Germline V gene lookup returns CDR1 MNHEY and CDR2 SMNVEV (reference sequence). The CDR3 totals 16 residues.

The V call is TRBV6-6, the J call TRBJ1-1, with D perhaps TRBD1 (5 bases). The CDR3 covers 14 residues. Germline V gene lookup returns CDR1 MNHNY and CDR2 SVGAGI (reference sequence). Trimming stripped 7 bases from V and 1 base from J, with 13 bases between. Written as DNA, the CDR3 is TGTGCCAGCACCGCGGGACTCCGGAACACTGAAGCTTTCTTT. Protein product: CASTAGLRNTEAFF.

This chain connects TRBV10-3 to TRBJ1-2, with D maybe TRBD1 (6 bases). The V end lost 9 bases, the J end lost 0 bases, and 11 bases lay between the germline ends. The CDR3 is 13 residues long. CDR1 and CDR2 (germline): ENHRY, SYGVKD. The CDR3 DNA is TGTGCCATACGGGACATACCTAACTATGGCTACACCTTC. Translation gives CAIRDIPNYGYTF.

The V and J genes are TRBV27 and TRBJ1-1; no clear D. CDR1 and CDR2 (germline): MNHEY, SMNVEV (reference sequence). Trimming cost V 6 bases and J 4 bases, with 12 bases left between them. The CDR3 runs 13 residues. Written as DNA, the CDR3 is TGTGCCAGCAGCCAGCGCGATAGCACTGAAGCTTTCTTT. Its translation: CASSQRDSTEAFF.

This clone has just a few counts. One end of the junction does not line up with germline, which may come from a read error. The gene calls are TRBV6-1 and TRBJ1-5, with D perhaps matching TRBD1 (6 bases). The length of the CDR3 is 16 residues. CDR1 is MNHNS and CDR2 is SASEGT in the germline V gene. The CDR3 nucleotides are TGTGCCAGCAGAGAAGGGGGGGTAGGAAGCAATCAGCCCCAGCATTTT. As protein: CASREGGVGSNQPQHF.

The chain carries TRBV4-1 and TRBJ1-2; 11 bases fit TRBD1. Germline V gene sequence: CDR1 MGHRA, CDR2 YSYEKL. The V segment lost 1 base and the J segment 2 bases; nucleotides outside the gene matches: 3. The CDR3 has 16 residues. The CDR3 nucleotides are TGCGCCAGCAGCCAAGTTGGGGACAGGGGGAACTATGGCTACACCTTC. Translation: CASSQVGDRGNYGYTF.

The V and J genes are TRBV18 and TRBJ1-5; D is ambiguous. The CDR3 length is 14 residues. Germline V gives CDR1 KGHSH, CDR2 LQKENI. V was cut by 2 bases and J by 2 bases, with 7 bases left in between. The DNA of the CDR3 is TGTGCCAGCTCACCAGCGCAGGGCAATCAGCCCCAGCATTTT. Translation gives CASSPAQGNQPQHF.

This clone was seen only once. The CDR3 bases are TGTGCCAGCAGCCGGGACAGGGGAGACTACGAGCAGTACTTC. It codes for CASSRDRGDYEQYF. The chain carries TRBV28 and TRBJ2-7; 10 bases fit TRBD1. This CDR3 comprises 14 residues. From germline, CDR1 is MDHEN and CDR2 SYDVKM. Trimming removed 6 bases from V and 3 bases from J; junction bases left unmatched: 5.

The chain carries TRBV11-2 and TRBJ1-1, with 8 bases matching TRBD1. V shed 5 bases, J shed 3 bases, and the junction held 5 bases outside the gene matches. From germline, CDR1 is SGHAT and CDR2 FQNNGV. CDR3 size: 14 residues. This CDR3 is CASSPTGVYTEAFF. CDR3 in DNA: TGTGCCAGCAGCCCGACAGGGGTATACACTGAAGCTTTCTTT.